The 2 T cell receptor beta chains below come from one sample, sequenced in a study of blood T cell repertoires in COVID-19. The table came from immunoSEQ multiplex PCR; TCRdb's copy has only in-frame clones and leaves some out. The table has 250,000 to 300,000 clones, 88% seen once; the top ten hold approximately 10%. Sequenced: peripheral blood. These receptors were taken from a woman in her twenties or thirties with COVID-19, enrolled during active disease.

This chain uses TRBV5-1 with TRBJ1-6; 9 bases match TRBD1. The CDR3 contains 15 residues. The germline CDR1 and CDR2 sequences are SGHRS and YFSETQ. Trimming took 7 bases from V and 6 from J; bases not matched to a gene: 8. DNA for the CDR3: TGCGCCAGCGCCCTGCCGGGACAGGGTAATTCACCCCTCCACTTT. It yields the protein CASALPGQGNSPLHF.

The genes are TRBV18 and TRBJ1-2; tentative D call: TRBD1 (6 bases). The CDR3 spans 13 residues. Per the germline V gene, CDR1 is KGHSH and CDR2 is LQKENI. Deletions cut 5 bases from V and 2 bases from J, with 9 bases between. The CDR3 sequence: CASSDRMNYGYTF. CDR3 in DNA: TGTGCCAGCTCAGACAGGATGAACTATGGCTACACCTTC.